Presented here are 19 T cell receptor beta chains from one specimen sequenced in a study of T cell clonality in common variable immunodeficiency. General study results and limits: Common variable immunodeficiency TCR beta sequences reportedly had fewer deletions and N-nucleotide insertions.

These receptors' antigens are unknown. Assay used: immunoSEQ multiplex PCR; TCRdb lists only in-frame clones, some missing. The sample contains 25,000 to 35,000 clones, none of them singletons. Sequenced input: peripheral blood mononuclear cells. These receptors all come from a human donor with common variable immunodeficiency.

This clone showed up just a few times. The read halts 3 residues ahead of the CDR3 end, with the missing end drawn from the germline J gene. The V gene is TRBV6-2 or TRBV6-3, the J gene TRBJ2-3, with 10 bases that match TRBD2. V shed 2 bases, J shed 5 bases, and the junction held 7 bases outside the gene matches. CDR3 length equals 16 residues. Germline V gene data show CDR1 as MNHEY and CDR2 as SVGEGT. CDR3 DNA, as far as it was read: TGTGCCAGCAGTTACCCGCTAGCGGGGGCTGGAGATACG. Translation: CASSYPLAGAGDT. The entire CDR3 reads CASSYPLAGAGDTQYF.

Ten or more counts support this clone. The CDR3 is cut off 3 residues early in the read; its end comes from the germline J gene. The chain couples TRBV23-1 to TRBJ1-2; D is undetermined. TRBV23-1 counts as an open reading frame of uncertain function. V was pared by 1 base and J by 5 bases, with 8 bases between. The CDR3 totals 13 residues. The CDR3 bases that were read are TGCGCCAGCAGTCAATACGGGGTGTATGGC. This encodes CASSQYGVYG. The CDR3 in full is CASSQYGVYGYTF.

This clone was seen ten or more times. The CDR3 goes on 3 residues after the read ends, and that part is filled in from the germline J gene. The chain couples TRBV7-3 to TRBJ2-6, with a tentative D call TRBD1 (6 bases). CDR1 and CDR2 (germline): SGHTA, FQGTGA. The V and J ends lost 4 bases and 3 bases respectively, with 13 bases between them. This CDR3 is 16 amino acids long. The CDR3 DNA, read in part, is TGTGCCAGCAGCTCGGACCAGGGGTTTGGGGCCAACGTC. Its translation: CASSSDQGFGANV. The entire CDR3 sequence reads CASSSDQGFGANVLTF.

For this clone: Read coverage stops 3 residues before the CDR3 terminus; the germline J gene supplies the remainder. The chain employs TRBV30 and TRBJ2-1; 10 positions agree with TRBD2. V trimming: 6 bases; J trimming: 6 bases; junction bases outside the gene matches: 11. The germline V gene has CDR1 GTSNPN and CDR2 SVGIG (reference sequence). The CDR3 consists of 15 residues. Incomplete CDR3 DNA: TGTGCCTGTTATGGGAGCGGGGGGGCCTTCAATGAG. This translates into CACYGSGGAFNE. The CDR3 as a whole reads CACYGSGGAFNEQFF.

On this clone: From the germline J gene comes the end of the CDR3, since the read stops 3 residues before it. V usage is TRBV5-1 and J usage is TRBJ2-1; 8 positions match TRBD1. Germline values: CDR1 SGHRS, CDR2 YFSETQ. Trimming cost V 3 bases and J 5 bases; bases outside gene matches: 7. This CDR3 contains 15 residues. The CDR3 sequence: CASSYRQGLNNEQFF. The DNA read from the CDR3 is TGCGCCAGCAGCTACAGACAGGGGCTGAACAATGAG.

This clone came up a few times. Coverage ceases 3 residues before the CDR3 finishes, and the germline J gene fills in the end. This sequence joins TRBV5-1 and TRBJ2-3; 13 bases fit TRBD2. Germline CDR1 SGHRS, CDR2 YFSETQ. The CDR3 is 18 residues long. Trimming cost V 0 bases and J 3 bases; bases outside gene matches: 7. The CDR3: CASSLDGTSGEATDTQYF. The part of the CDR3 DNA that was read is TGCGCCAGCAGCTTGGATGGGACTAGCGGGGAGGCAACAGATACG.

This clone came up many times. The read ends 3 residues shy of where the CDR3 ends; the end is completed using the germline J gene. This chain links TRBV18 with TRBJ1-3; possible D gene TRBD1, 5 bases. V shed 0 bases and J shed 0 bases, with 12 bases lying between them. Germline V CDR1 and CDR2: KGHSH, LQKENI. This CDR3 is 17 amino acids long. The covered CDR3 bases are TGTGCCAGCTCACCACCGGAGGGGAGCAACTCTGGAAACACC. Translation gives CASSPPEGSNSGNT. The full CDR3 is CASSPPEGSNSGNTIYF.

This clone occurred a few times. Read sequence stops 3 residues before the CDR3 end, and the germline J gene provides the missing end. This chain links TRBV5-1 with TRBJ2-7, with D maybe TRBD1 (6 bases). Per germline, CDR1 SGHRS and CDR2 YFSETQ. Trimming cost V 0 bases and J 6 bases, with 10 bases left between them. The CDR3 has 13 amino acids. The CDR3: CASSLEQGTEQYF. The part of the CDR3 DNA that was read is TGCGCCAGCAGCTTGGAACAGGGTACCGAG.

In its sample, this clone was seen many times. The read ends 3 residues before the CDR3 terminus; that terminus is restored from the germline J gene. The chain joins TRBV10-1 to TRBJ1-1; D perhaps matches TRBD1 (6 bases). With 5 bases removed from V and 3 bases from J, the gap between germline ends came to 10 bases. The CDR3 covers 13 residues. Per germline, CDR1 WNHNN and CDR2 SYGVQD (reference sequence). The CDR3 is CASSWTVDTEAFF. The CDR3 DNA, read in part, is TGCGCCAGCAGTTGGACAGTTGACACTGAA.

For this clone: Coverage ceases 3 residues before the CDR3 finishes, and the germline J gene fills in the end. The chain carries TRBV5-1 and TRBJ2-1, with 10 nucleotides matching TRBD2. There are 18 residues in the CDR3. Germline V gives CDR1 SGHRS, CDR2 YFSETQ. Trimming cost V 4 bases and J 0 bases; bases outside gene matches: 10. CDR3 sequence: CASSAGTSAKSSYNEQFF. The sequenced CDR3 bases are TGCGCCAGCAGCGCCGGGACTAGCGCTAAAAGCTCCTACAATGAG. Together with reference TRBV5-1 and TRBJ2-1, the CDR3 gives the full variable domain: KAGVTQTPRYLIKTRGQQVTLSCSPISGHRSVSWYQQTPGQGLQFLFEYFSETQRNKGNFPGRFSGRQFSNSRSEMNVSTLELGDSALYLCASSAGTSAKSSYNEQFFGPGTRLTVL.

To note about this clone: The CDR3 is cut off 3 residues early in the read; its end comes from the germline J gene. V gene TRBV7-9 combines with J gene TRBJ1-2; no clear D. V was cut by 1 base and J by 4 bases, with 13 bases left in between. This CDR3 has 15 residues. Germline V CDR1 and CDR2: SEHNR, FQNEAQ (reference sequence). The CDR3 reads CASSLESGWSYGYTF. CDR3 DNA (partial): TGTGCCAGCAGCTTAGAGTCAGGCTGGAGCTATGGC.

Only a few counts were recorded for this clone. The read ends 3 residues shy of where the CDR3 ends; the end is completed using the germline J gene. The V call is TRBV19, the J call TRBJ2-2, with a possible D match to TRBD2 (6 bases). CDR1 is LNHDA, CDR2 SQIVND, per germline (reference sequence). Trimming removed 4 bases at V and 5 bases at J, with 20 bases between. CDR3 length: 17 amino acids. CDR3 DNA (partial): TGTGCCAGTAGTACCCCGAGGAGGGGATTATGGACCGGGGAG. This sequence encodes CASSTPRRGLWTGE. The CDR3 in its entirety is CASSTPRRGLWTGELFF. Based on the CDR3 plus reference TRBV19 and TRBJ2-2, the full variable domain is DGGITQSPKYLFRKEGQNVTLSCEQNLNHDAMYWYRQDPGQGLRLIYYSQIVNDFQKGDIAEGYSVSREKKESFPLTVTSAQKNPTAFYLCASSTPRRGLWTGELFFGEGSRLTVL.

This clone was observed at least ten times. The sequence runs out 3 residues before the end of the CDR3; the remainder is reconstructed from the germline J gene. The rearrangement joins TRBV6-4 to TRBJ2-2, with TRBD1 identical over 9 bases. Germline loops: CDR1 MRHNA, CDR2 SNTAGT. The CDR3 is 14 residues long. V gave up 5 bases and J gave up 7 bases; unmatched junction bases: 5. CDR3 region: CASSRTGEGGELFF. The part of the CDR3 DNA that was read is TGTGCCAGCAGTCGGACAGGGGAAGGCGGGGAG.

A word on this clone: The read finishes 3 residues shy of the CDR3 end, and the germline J gene is used to complete it. The chain couples TRBV7-8 to TRBJ2-7; TRBD1 matches 8 bases. This CDR3 has 16 residues. Germline loops: CDR1 SGHVS, CDR2 FQNEAQ. V lost 1 base, J lost 4 bases, and 9 bases stayed unmatched. CDR3 region: CASSLGYRGEAYEQYF. The DNA read from the CDR3 is TGTGCCAGCAGCTTAGGTTACAGGGGGGAGGCATACGAG.

Only a few counts were recorded for this clone. The CDR3 is cut off 3 residues early in the read; its end comes from the germline J gene. The chain employs TRBV7-2 and TRBJ2-3; D possibly corresponds to TRBD2 (7 bases). V lost 2 bases and J lost 2, with 11 bases in between. The CDR3 has 15 residues. Germline CDR1 and CDR2: SGHTA and FQGNSA. The sequenced part of the CDR3 DNA is TGTGCCAGCAGCTTATGGGGGGGCCCCACAGATACG. As protein: CASSLWGGPTDT. The CDR3 as a whole reads CASSLWGGPTDTQYF.

This clone was counted only a few times. The CDR3 region is CASSPDRGVYEQYF. The sequenced part of the CDR3 DNA is TGTGCCAGCAGCCCGGACAGGGGCGTTTACGAG. The rearrangement links TRBV7-2 to TRBJ2-7; 9 bases line up with TRBD1. The read ends 3 residues before the CDR3 terminus; that terminus is restored from the germline J gene. CDR1 and CDR2 from the germline V gene are SGHTA and FQGNSA. This CDR3 contains 14 residues. The trim removed 5 bases at V and 4 bases at J, leaving 6 bases unmatched.

Concerning this clone itself: The read ends 3 residues before the CDR3 terminus; that terminus is restored from the germline J gene. The genes are TRBV6-2 or TRBV6-3 and TRBJ1-1; 9 bases are a match to TRBD1. Germline V gene data show CDR1 as MNHEY and CDR2 as SVGEGT. This CDR3 is 14 amino acids long. CDR3 sequence: CASSYSGQGGEAFF. The covered CDR3 bases are TGTGCCAGCAGTTACTCGGGACAGGGCGGAGAA.

This clone was found many times. The CDR3 end lies 3 residues beyond the end of the read and is filled in from the germline J gene. The rearrangement uses TRBV14 and TRBJ2-1, with 7 bases that match TRBD2. The CDR3 is 14 residues long. J gave up 4 bases and V 4 bases, and 4 bases lay outside the gene matches. CDR1 and CDR2 from the germline V gene are SGHDN and FVKESK. CDR3 region: CASSLQRGYNEQFF. CDR3 DNA (partial): TGTGCCAGCAGCCTCCAGCGGGGATACAATGAG.

By frequency in the sample, this clone is medium-sized (0.01 to 0.1%). The CDR3 end is not reached by the read, which stops 3 residues before it; the germline J gene fills it in. The chain has TRBV20-1 and TRBJ1-1, with D possibly TRBD1 on 6 matching bases. This CDR3 comprises 16 residues. Deletions cut 0 bases from V and 3 bases from J, with 17 bases between. Germline V gene sequence: CDR1 DFQATT, CDR2 SNEGSKA (reference sequence). CDR3 sequence reads: CSARDMTGLGDTEAFF. Incomplete CDR3 DNA: TGCAGTGCTAGAGATATGACAGGCCTAGGGGACACTGAA.